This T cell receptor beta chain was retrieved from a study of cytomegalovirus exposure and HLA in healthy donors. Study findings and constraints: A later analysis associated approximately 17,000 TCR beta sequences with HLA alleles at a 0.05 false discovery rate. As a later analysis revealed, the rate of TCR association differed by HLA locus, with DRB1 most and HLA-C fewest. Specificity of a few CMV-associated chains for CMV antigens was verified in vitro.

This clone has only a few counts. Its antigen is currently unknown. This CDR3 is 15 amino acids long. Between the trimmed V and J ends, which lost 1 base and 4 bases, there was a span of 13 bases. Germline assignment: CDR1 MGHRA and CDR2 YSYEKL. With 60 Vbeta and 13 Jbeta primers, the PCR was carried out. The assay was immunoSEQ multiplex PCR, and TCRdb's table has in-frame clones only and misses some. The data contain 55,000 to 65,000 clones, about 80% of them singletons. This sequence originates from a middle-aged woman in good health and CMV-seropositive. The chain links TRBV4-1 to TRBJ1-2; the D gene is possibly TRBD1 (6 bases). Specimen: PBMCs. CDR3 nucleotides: TGCGCCAGCAGCCAAGCCTACAGGGTCCCCTATGGCTACACCTTC. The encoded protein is CASSQAYRVPYGYTF.